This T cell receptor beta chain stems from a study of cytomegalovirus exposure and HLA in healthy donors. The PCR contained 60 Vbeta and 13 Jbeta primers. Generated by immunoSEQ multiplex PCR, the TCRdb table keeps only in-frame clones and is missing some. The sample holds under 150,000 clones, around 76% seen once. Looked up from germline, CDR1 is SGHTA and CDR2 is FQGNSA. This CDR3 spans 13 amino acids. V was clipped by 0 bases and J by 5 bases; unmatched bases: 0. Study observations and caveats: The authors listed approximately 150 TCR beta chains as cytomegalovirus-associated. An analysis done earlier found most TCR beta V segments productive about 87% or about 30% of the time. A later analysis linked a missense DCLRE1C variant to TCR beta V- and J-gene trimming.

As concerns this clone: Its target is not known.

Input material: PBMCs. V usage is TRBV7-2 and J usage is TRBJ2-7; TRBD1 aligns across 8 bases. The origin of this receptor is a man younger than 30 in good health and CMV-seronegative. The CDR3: CASSLATGDEQYF. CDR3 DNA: TGTGCCAGCAGCTTAGCGACAGGGGACGAGCAGTACTTC.